The 3 T cell receptor beta chains listed next were all sequenced from one sample in a study of T cells expressing NK-cell markers. TCRdb reprocessed the 5' RACE reads; each CDR3 protein has one entry and no DNA is given. This sample's table has 500,000 to 700,000 distinct CDR3 sequences. The sample consisted of blood T cells: a sorted CD56 or NKG2C T cell subset, CD4+ or CD8+ T cells, or bulk PBMC T cells (not recorded which). All receptors come from a man between 18 and 35 years old in good health.

The rearrangement links TRBV18 to TRBJ2-3; lacking DNA, the TRBD1 call made by TCRdb goes unchecked. Germline loops: CDR1 KGHSH, CDR2 LQKENI. The CDR3 is 15 amino acids. This CDR3 is CASSPPGQSADTQYF.

This chain links TRBV5-6 with TRBJ1-6; TCRdb's D call, TRBD1, is unchecked because there is no DNA. This CDR3 contains 15 residues. Per germline, CDR1 SGHDT and CDR2 YYEEEE. The CDR3 reads CASSLGGSFLASLHF. Variable domain in full (rest from reference TRBV5-6 and TRBJ1-6): DAGVTQSPTHLIKTRGQQVTLRCSPKSGHDTVSWYQQALGQGPQFIFQYYEEEERQRGNFPDRFSGHQFPNYSSELNVNALLLGDSALYLCASSLGGSFLASLHFGNGTRLTVT.

The V call is TRBV15, the J call TRBJ2-1; checking the TCRdb D call of TRBD1 is not possible without DNA. The CDR3 loop spans 14 amino acids. The germline gives CDR1 LNHNV, CDR2 YYDKDF (reference sequence). CDR3 amino acids: CATSPRTGVGEQFF. The full variable domain, its missing parts supplied by reference TRBV15 and TRBJ2-1, is DAMVIQNPRYQVTQFGKPVTLSCSQTLNHNVMYWYQQKSSQAPKLLFHYYDKDFNNEADTPDNFQSRRPNTSFCFLDIRSPGLGDTAMYLCATSPRTGVGEQFFGPGTRLTVL.